These 30 T cell receptor beta chains share one sample of origin, sequenced in a study of cytomegalovirus exposure and HLA in healthy donors. The PCR made use of 60 Vbeta and 13 Jbeta primers. The table came from immunoSEQ multiplex PCR; TCRdb's copy has only in-frame clones and leaves some out. The sample yields roughly 170,000 clones, approximately 80% seen once. The specimen sequenced was PBMCs. The receptors were sampled from a young man in good health and CMV-seronegative.

The chain combines TRBV2 with TRBJ2-7; 7 positions agree with TRBD2. Trimming took 6 bases from V and 5 from J; bases not matched to a gene: 13. The CDR3 is 15 amino acids. From germline, CDR1 is SNHLY and CDR2 FYNNEI. The CDR3 DNA sequence: TGTGCCAGCAGACCAAGGGCGCGGGAGAGGAACGAGCAGTACTTC. It translates to CASRPRARERNEQYF.

V is TRBV4-2 and J is TRBJ2-1, with a possible D match to TRBD2 (6 bases). Per germline, CDR1 LGHNA and CDR2 YNFKEQ. The germline V and J ends were trimmed by 0 bases and 4 bases, with 10 bases remaining between them. The CDR3 spans 15 residues. The CDR3: CASSQDQREYNEQFF. In nucleotides, the CDR3 is TGTGCCAGCAGCCAAGACCAACGGGAGTACAATGAGCAGTTCTTC.

V gene TRBV7-6 combines with J gene TRBJ2-5, with TRBD1 identical over 10 bases. Losses at the gene ends were 5 bases for V and 4 bases for J; bases not matched to a gene: 7. The CDR3 consists of 15 residues. Germline CDR1 is SGHVS and CDR2 is FNYEAQ. The CDR3 DNA reads as TGTGCCAGCAGCCCCCGGGACAGGGGAGGAGAGACCCAGTACTTC. Its protein is CASSPRDRGGETQYF. The variable domain in full, completed from reference TRBV7-6 and TRBJ2-5, reads GAGVSQSPRYKVTKRGQDVALRCDPISGHVSLYWYRQALGQGPEFLTYFNYEAQQDKSGLPNDRFSAERPEGSISTLTIQRTEQRDSAMYRCASSPRDRGGETQYFGPGTRLLVL.

The chain links TRBV5-1 to TRBJ1-6; TRBD1 is a possible D gene (5 bases). Trimming removed 5 bases at V and 7 bases at J, with 10 bases between. This CDR3 is built from 13 residues. Germline V lookup: CDR1 SGHRS, CDR2 YFSETQ. The chain's CDR3 is CASRPGQNSPLHF. The DNA of the CDR3 is TGCGCCAGCAGGCCAGGGCAAAATTCACCCCTCCACTTT. Based on the CDR3 plus reference TRBV5-1 and TRBJ1-6, the full variable domain is KAGVTQTPRYLIKTRGQQVTLSCSPISGHRSVSWYQQTPGQGLQFLFEYFSETQRNKGNFPGRFSGRQFSNSRSEMNVSTLELGDSALYLCASRPGQNSPLHFGNGTRLTVT.

V is TRBV7-8 and J is TRBJ2-5; possible D gene TRBD2, 6 bases. CDR3 length: 13 residues. The V and J ends lost 1 base and 11 bases respectively, with 14 bases between them. CDR1 is SGHVS, CDR2 FQNEAQ, per germline. The CDR3, as DNA: TGTGCCAGCAGCTTAGGTGGTAACAGCGGGCAGTACTTC. Translated: CASSLGGNSGQYF. The full variable domain, rest sourced from reference TRBV7-8 and TRBJ2-5, is GAGVSQSPRYKVAKRGQDVALRCDPISGHVSLFWYQQALGQGPEFLTYFQNEAQLDKSGLPSDRFFAERPEGSVSTLKIQRTQQEDSAVYLCASSLGGNSGQYFGPGTRLLVL.

The J gene is TRBJ1-5, the V gene TRBV7-8; D is possibly TRBD1 (5 bases). The CDR3 has 15 amino acids. In germline, CDR1 is SGHVS, CDR2 FQNEAQ. V lost 2 bases and J lost 0, with 8 bases in between. CDR3 sequence (DNA): TGTGCCAGCAGCTTATCAGGGATTAGCAATCAGCCCCAGCATTTT. Residues: CASSLSGISNQPQHF.

The rearrangement uses TRBV7-2 and TRBJ2-7; maybe TRBD2 (5 bases). The germline V gene encodes CDR1 SGHTA and CDR2 FQGNSA. This CDR3 spans 15 amino acids. Trimming removed 2 bases at V and 0 bases at J, with 11 bases between. The CDR3 spells CASSLFEGSSYEQYF. The DNA for the CDR3 is TGTGCCAGCAGCTTATTCGAGGGCAGCTCCTACGAGCAGTACTTC. The full variable domain, in which reference TRBV7-2 and TRBJ2-7 provide the parts outside the CDR3, is GAGVSQSPSNKVTEKGKDVELRCDPISGHTALYWYRQSLGQGLEFLIYFQGNSAPDKSGLPSDRFSAERTGGSVSTLTIQRTQQEDSAVYLCASSLFEGSSYEQYFGPGTRLTVT.

This rearrangement joins TRBV4-3 to TRBJ2-7, with D possibly TRBD1 on 5 matching bases. CDR1 is LGHNA, CDR2 YSLEER, per germline. This CDR3 contains 17 residues. The V end lost 1 base, the J end lost 7 bases, and 23 bases lay between the germline ends. The CDR3 DNA reads as TGCGCCAGCAGCCAAGGACTGGCAGGGCCTAGGATGGGAGAGCAGTACTTC. Translation gives CASSQGLAGPRMGEQYF.

The sample holds one count of this clone. V and J are TRBV27 and TRBJ2-7; TRBD2 matches 11 bases. CDR3 length equals 15 residues. Germline CDR1 reads MNHEY; CDR2 reads SMNVEV (reference sequence). V lost 3 bases and J lost 4; bases outside the gene matches: 5. The CDR3 DNA sequence: TGTGCCAGCAGTTTTGTACTAGCGGGAGCGTACGAGCAGTACTTC. This translates into CASSFVLAGAYEQYF.

The chain recombines TRBV19 with TRBJ1-5; D possibly corresponds to TRBD1 (6 bases). The CDR3 sequence is 14 residues long. Germline-derived CDR1 and CDR2 are LNHDA and SQIVND (reference sequence). Trimming removed 5 bases at V and 4 bases at J, with 12 bases between. The CDR3 DNA reads as TGTGCCAGTAGTGCCCGGACAGCTAATCAGCCCCAGCATTTT. It specifies CASSARTANQPQHF.

V usage is TRBV27 and J usage is TRBJ2-7, with TRBD1 identical over 7 bases. This CDR3 is built from 16 residues. Germline V gene data show CDR1 as MNHEY and CDR2 as SMNVEV (reference sequence). Losses at the gene ends were 5 bases for V and 3 bases for J; bases not matched to a gene: 13. The CDR3 protein is CASSPTSGQKNYEQYF. The CDR3 nucleotides read TGTGCCAGCAGTCCTACCTCGGGACAGAAGAACTACGAGCAGTACTTC.

The rearrangement uses TRBV2 and TRBJ2-7; TRBD2 aligns across 7 bases. Germline CDR1 is SNHLY and CDR2 is FYNNEI. This CDR3 has 14 residues. The ends lost 6 bases at V and 2 bases at J; junction bases unmatched: 7. The CDR3 region has the DNA TGTGCCAGCAGCCATAGACTAGCCGCCTACGAGCAGTACTTC. It is translated as CASSHRLAAYEQYF.

The J gene is TRBJ2-1, the V gene TRBV6-4, with no clear D. Germline CDR1 is MRHNA and CDR2 is SNTAGT. V gave up 6 bases and J gave up 2 bases, with 8 bases separating them. The CDR3 runs 13 residues. CDR3: CASSLGAYNEQFF. DNA for the CDR3: TGTGCCAGCAGCCTCGGAGCCTACAATGAGCAGTTCTTC.

This sequence joins TRBV15 and TRBJ1-1; D not resolved. The CDR3 sequence is 15 residues long. Trimming stripped 0 bases from V and 3 bases from J, with 11 bases between. Germline CDR1 reads LNHNV; CDR2 reads YYDKDF (reference sequence). In nucleotides, the CDR3 is TGTGCCACCAGCAGAGAGAGGAGGCGCGACACTGAAGCTTTCTTT. It is translated as CATSRERRRDTEAFF.

The rearrangement links TRBV6-6 to TRBJ2-7; 11 bases are a match to TRBD1. The CDR3 runs 16 residues. Germline CDR1 is MNHNY and CDR2 is SVGAGI (reference sequence). J was trimmed by 6 bases and V by 0 bases; bases with no gene match: 7. This chain's CDR3 is CASSYSIGTGGCEQYF. The CDR3 DNA reads TGTGCCAGCAGTTACTCAATCGGGACAGGGGGGTGCGAGCAGTACTTC.

The V gene is TRBV29-1, the J gene TRBJ1-2, with TRBD1 matching 10 bases. The CDR3 is made up of 18 amino acids. The germline V gene has CDR1 SQVTM and CDR2 ANQGSEA. With 6 bases clipped from V and 5 bases from J, the junction kept 21 bases outside the gene matches. The CDR3 DNA reads as TGCAGCGTGGCCGGGACAGGGGCCCTACAATCCTACCCTTATGGCTACACCTTC. Its translation is CSVAGTGALQSYPYGYTF. The variable domain in full, with the rest retrieved from reference TRBV29-1 and TRBJ1-2, is SAVISQKPSRDICQRGTSLTIQCQVDSQVTMMFWYRQQPGQSLTLIATANQGSEATYESGFVIDKFPISRPNLTFSTLTVSNMSPEDSSIYLCSVAGTGALQSYPYGYTFGSGTRLTVV.

This chain links TRBV27 with TRBJ2-1, with 9 bases that match TRBD2. CDR3 length: 13 residues. After removal of 1 base from V and 9 bases from J, the junction contained 1 base not matched to a gene. Germline V gene data show CDR1 as MNHEY and CDR2 as SMNVEV (reference sequence). As DNA, the CDR3 is TGTGCCAGCAGTTTATTGCGGGGGGGTGAGCAGTTCTTC. Residues: CASSLLRGGEQFF.

J is TRBJ2-3 and V is TRBV19, with TRBD1 matching over 9 bases. Looked up from germline, CDR1 is LNHDA and CDR2 is SQIVND (reference sequence). V lost 5 bases, J lost 6 bases, and 6 bases stayed unmatched. This CDR3 spans 14 amino acids. CDR3 bases: TGTGCCAGTAGTGTCGGACAGGGGAGGGATACGCAGTATTTT. Protein sequence: CASSVGQGRDTQYF.

This clone showed up just once. The chain recombines TRBV28 with TRBJ1-5, with no clear D. The length of the CDR3 is 14 residues. Germline loops: CDR1 MDHEN, CDR2 SYDVKM. Trimming removed 5 bases from V and 6 bases from J, with 14 bases in between. The CDR3 nucleotides are TGTGCCAGCAGTAGAACGGAGGGCGGTCAGCCCCAGCATTTT. Translating it yields CASSRTEGGQPQHF.

The V gene is TRBV5-4, the J gene TRBJ2-7, with a weak D call TRBD1 (6 bases). The CDR3 consists of 15 residues. Trimming shortened V by 4 bases and J by 2 bases, and 16 bases separated the two germline ends. CDR1 and CDR2 (germline): SGHNT, YYREEE (reference sequence). The DNA for the CDR3 is TGTGCCAGCAGCCAAAATAACAGGGACCCCTACGAGCAGTACTTC. Translated: CASSQNNRDPYEQYF.

Comments on this clone: The sample carries other DNA sequences with the same CDR3. The chain uses TRBV28 and TRBJ2-7, with no clear D. CDR1 MDHEN and CDR2 SYDVKM come from the germline V gene. Trimming took 5 bases from V and 2 from J, leaving 7 bases between them. This CDR3 spans 12 amino acids. CDR3: CASSLDTYEQYF. The CDR3 DNA reads TGTGCCAGCAGTCTCGACACCTACGAGCAGTACTTC.

This chain links TRBV7-2 with TRBJ2-3, with 9 bases matching TRBD2. Germline trimming cut 6 bases from V and 4 bases from J; bases unmatched to any gene: 8. CDR3 size: 15 residues. CDR1 SGHTA and CDR2 FQGNSA come from the germline V gene. The CDR3 DNA follows: TGTGCCAGCAGTTTAACAGCGGGGGGCGCAGATACGCAGTATTTT. Its translation: CASSLTAGGADTQYF. The full variable domain, rest sourced from reference TRBV7-2 and TRBJ2-3, is GAGVSQSPSNKVTEKGKDVELRCDPISGHTALYWYRQSLGQGLEFLIYFQGNSAPDKSGLPSDRFSAERTGGSVSTLTIQRTQQEDSAVYLCASSLTAGGADTQYFGPGTRLTVL.

This CDR3 reads CASSLTLDEQFF. CDR3 coding DNA: TGCGCCAGCAGCTTGACTCTCGATGAGCAGTTCTTC. The chain links TRBV5-1 to TRBJ2-1; D remains unclear. V gave up 1 base and J gave up 8 bases, with 7 bases separating them. Germline values: CDR1 SGHRS, CDR2 YFSETQ. The CDR3 runs to 12 residues.

This clone has only a few counts. This chain links TRBV6-5 with TRBJ1-6, with unresolved D. Germline CDR1 reads MNHEY; CDR2 reads SVGAGI. This CDR3 is 14 amino acids long. V was clipped by 7 bases and J by 6 bases, with 13 bases between them. CDR3 amino acids: CASTGSRLNSPLHF. The DNA of the CDR3 is TGTGCCAGCACGGGGTCAAGACTTAATTCACCCCTCCACTTT.

The chain uses TRBV7-9 and TRBJ2-7; 14 positions match TRBD2. This CDR3 spans 17 amino acids. V shed 3 bases and J 0 bases; nucleotides not matched to a gene: 4. The V gene's germline CDR1 is SEHNR and CDR2 FQNEAQ (reference sequence). The CDR3 sequence is CASSFGTSGGLSYEQYF. DNA for the CDR3: TGTGCCAGCAGCTTTGGGACTAGCGGGGGCCTCTCCTACGAGCAGTACTTC. Looking up the rest from reference TRBV7-9 and TRBJ2-7 gives the full variable domain: DTGVSQNPRHKITKRGQNVTFRCDPISEHNRLYWYRQTLGQGPEFLTYFQNEAQLEKSRLLSDRFSAERPKGSFSTLEIQRTEQGDSAMYLCASSFGTSGGLSYEQYFGPGTRLTVT.

V and J are TRBV2 and TRBJ2-2, with D tentatively TRBD2 (8 bases). Looked up from germline, CDR1 is SNHLY and CDR2 is FYNNEI. Trimming removed 5 bases from V and 6 bases from J, with 16 bases in between. This CDR3 contains 15 residues. The DNA for the CDR3 is TGTGCCAGCAGTCGGGAGGGGGCGAGGGCCGGGGAGCTGTTTTTT. Amino acids: CASSREGARAGELFF. The full variable domain, its missing parts supplied by reference TRBV2 and TRBJ2-2, is EPEVTQTPSHQVTQMGQEVILRCVPISNHLYFYWYRQILGQKVEFLVSFYNNEISEKSEIFDDQFSVERPDGSNFTLKIRSTKLEDSAMYFCASSREGARAGELFFGEGSRLTVL.

The V call is TRBV11-1, the J call TRBJ1-5; D gene uncertain. V was cut by 2 bases and J by 11 bases, with 13 bases left in between. The germline V gene encodes CDR1 SGHAT and CDR2 FQDESV (reference sequence). This CDR3 comprises 13 residues. Here the CDR3 DNA reads TGTGCCAGCAGCTTAACGGTTAATATGGCCCAGCATTTT. It codes for CASSLTVNMAQHF.

This chain uses TRBV29-1 with TRBJ1-1; 7 bases agree with TRBD1. Germline CDR1 SQVTM, CDR2 ANQGSEA. With V trimmed by 1 base and J by 3 bases, 2 bases remained unmatched. This CDR3 has 13 amino acids. This CDR3 reads CSVEGQGHTEAFF. The CDR3 DNA is TGCAGCGTTGAAGGACAGGGTCACACTGAAGCTTTCTTT.

As concerns this clone: The same CDR3 also results from other DNA sequences found in this sample. The chain combines TRBV30 with TRBJ2-3, with 7 nucleotides matching TRBD2. This CDR3 has 16 residues. Germline CDR1 reads GTSNPN; CDR2 reads SVGIG (reference sequence). V shed 3 bases and J 3 bases; nucleotides not matched to a gene: 12. The CDR3 sequence is CAWRLITSVSTDTQYF. The CDR3 DNA sequence: TGTGCCTGGAGGCTAATAACTAGCGTCAGTACAGATACGCAGTATTTT.

This clone is a singleton in its sample. V usage is TRBV29-1 and J usage is TRBJ1-4; 12 bases map to TRBD1. The CDR3 sequence is 13 residues long. V dropped 3 bases and J dropped 8; count of bases not matched to a gene: 1. The germline V gene encodes CDR1 SQVTM and CDR2 ANQGSEA. The CDR3 coding sequence is TGCAGCGTTGAGGGGACAGGGGGCGAAAAACTGTTTTTT. Amino acid sequence: CSVEGTGGEKLFF. Drawing the rest from reference TRBV29-1 and TRBJ1-4, the complete variable domain is SAVISQKPSRDICQRGTSLTIQCQVDSQVTMMFWYRQQPGQSLTLIATANQGSEATYESGFVIDKFPISRPNLTFSTLTVSNMSPEDSSIYLCSVEGTGGEKLFFGSGTQLSVL.